The clone carrying this TCR beta chain was detected many times. This sample stems from a study of T cell repertoires in cytomegalovirus infection. TCRdb recomputed calls from the reads with MiXCR, one row per CDR3 protein. The table records approximately 500,000 distinct CDR3 sequences, about 11% of them present only once. The CDR3 runs 13 residues. Germline V CDR1 and CDR2: SGHKS, YYEKEE (reference sequence). V gave up 4 bases and J gave up 3 bases; unmatched junction bases: 4. The V and J genes are TRBV5-5 and TRBJ2-7, with TRBD1 matching over 7 bases. The TCR originated in a human donor in good health (CMV status not recorded). Some clones in this sample may be carry-over from other donors' samples. The sample comprised PBMCs. The CDR3 reads CASSTRQGYEQYF. The CDR3 DNA reads TGTGCCAGCAGCACGCGACAGGGCTACGAGCAGTACTTC. Using reference TRBV5-5 and TRBJ2-7 for the parts outside the CDR3, the full variable domain is DAGVTQSPTHLIKTRGQQVTLRCSPISGHKSVSWYQQVLGQGPQFIFQYYEKEERGRGNFPDRFSARQFPNYSSELNVNALLLGDSALYLCASSTRQGYEQYFGPGTRLTVT.